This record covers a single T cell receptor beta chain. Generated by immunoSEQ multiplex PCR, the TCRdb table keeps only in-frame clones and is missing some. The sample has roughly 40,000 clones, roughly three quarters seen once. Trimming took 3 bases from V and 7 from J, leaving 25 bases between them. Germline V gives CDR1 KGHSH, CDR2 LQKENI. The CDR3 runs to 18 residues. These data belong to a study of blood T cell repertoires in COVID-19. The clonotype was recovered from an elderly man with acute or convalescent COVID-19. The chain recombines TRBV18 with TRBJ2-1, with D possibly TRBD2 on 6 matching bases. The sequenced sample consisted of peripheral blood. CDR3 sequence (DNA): TGTGCCAGCTCACCCCTCCCTGGGCGGGGCGGATATGTGAATGAGCAGTTCTTC. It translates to CASSPLPGRGGYVNEQFF. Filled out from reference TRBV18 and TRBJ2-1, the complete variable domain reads NAGVMQNPRHLVRRRGQEARLRCSPMKGHSHVYWYRQLPEEGLKFMVYLQKENIIDESGMPKERFSAEFPKEGPSILRIQQVVRGDSAAYFCASSPLPGRGGYVNEQFFGPGTRLTVL.